Below, 24 T cell receptor beta chains from the same sample are listed, as sequenced in a study of cytomegalovirus exposure and HLA in healthy donors. The primer mix had 60 Vbeta and 13 Jbeta primers. The data were produced by immunoSEQ multiplex PCR, yet TCRdb's version contains in-frame clones alone and is incomplete. Of about 150,000 clones in the sample, over 70% are singletons; the top ten hold 6.5% to 8.5%. The material sequenced was PBMCs. These receptors all come from a woman aged 35 to 49 in good health and CMV-seropositive.

V gene TRBV5-1 combines with J gene TRBJ2-7, with D uncertain. CDR1 and CDR2 from the germline V gene are SGHRS and YFSETQ. This CDR3 has 14 residues. The V gene lost 0 bases and the J gene lost 2 bases, with 9 bases spanning the gap. The CDR3 nucleotides read TGCGCCAGCAGCTTGGGACATGCGACCTACGAGCAGTACTTC. It yields the protein CASSLGHATYEQYF.

This clone came up a few times. V gene TRBV28 combines with J gene TRBJ1-2; weak D call: TRBD1 (6 bases). The V end was cut by 7 bases, the J end by 8 bases, with 23 bases between. CDR1 is MDHEN and CDR2 is SYDVKM in the germline V gene. The CDR3 consists of 15 residues. CDR3 loop: CASNINLKGVGGYTF. In nucleotides, the CDR3 is TGTGCCAGCAACATTAACCTAAAGGGGGTGGGGGGCTACACCTTC.

This clone was observed once. The rearrangement links TRBV9 to TRBJ2-2, with 9 bases matching TRBD1. The V gene's germline CDR1 is SGDLS and CDR2 YYNGEE. This CDR3 spans 15 amino acids. Unmatched junction bases numbered 8, after V lost 4 bases and J lost 7 bases. DNA of the CDR3: TGTGCCAGCAGCCTCCGGGACAGGGTATACGGGGAGCTGTTTTTT. This encodes CASSLRDRVYGELFF.

The gene calls are TRBV7-2 and TRBJ2-7; 7 bases align to TRBD2. Germline CDR1 and CDR2: SGHTA and FQGNSA. Losses at the gene ends were 6 bases for V and 1 base for J; bases not matched to a gene: 6. The CDR3 runs 14 residues. CDR3 residues: CASSSIGGSYEQYF. The DNA of the CDR3 is TGTGCCAGCAGTTCAATCGGGGGGTCCTACGAGCAGTACTTC.

V and J are TRBV6-5 and TRBJ1-1; TRBD1 is a possible D gene (5 bases). Germline V gene lookup returns CDR1 MNHEY and CDR2 SVGAGI. The ends were cut back, 0 bases at V and 4 bases at J, with 12 bases in the middle. This CDR3 has 15 amino acids. The CDR3 sequence: CASSYSLQGGTEAFF. Written as DNA, the CDR3 is TGTGCCAGCAGTTACTCGCTCCAGGGAGGCACTGAAGCTTTCTTT.

The gene calls are TRBV5-1 and TRBJ1-2; perhaps TRBD1 as D (5 bases). CDR3 size: 13 residues. Per germline, CDR1 SGHRS and CDR2 YFSETQ. Trimming took off 3 bases at V and 5 bases at J, with 11 bases between the two ends. CDR3: CASSSQGGYGYTF. Here the CDR3 DNA reads TGCGCCAGCAGCTCGCAGGGAGGGTATGGCTACACCTTC.

V is TRBV2 and J is TRBJ2-1; possibly TRBD1 for D (5 bases). This CDR3 is 15 amino acids long. Germline loops: CDR1 SNHLY, CDR2 FYNNEI. Trimming took off 3 bases at V and 8 bases at J, with 17 bases between the two ends. The CDR3 region has the DNA TGTGCCAGCAGTGATCTGGGGCTCCGCCGCGATGAGCAGTTCTTC. This translates into CASSDLGLRRDEQFF.

J is TRBJ1-4 and V is TRBV11-2, with D perhaps matching TRBD1 (6 bases). The CDR3 consists of 15 residues. V dropped 2 bases and J dropped 5 bases, with 12 bases sitting between them. Germline values: CDR1 SGHAT, CDR2 FQNNGV. The CDR3 here is CASSLRGHSNEKLFF. The CDR3 DNA is TGTGCCAGCAGCTTAAGGGGACATTCAAATGAAAAACTGTTTTTT. The full variable domain, with the rest looked up from reference TRBV11-2 and TRBJ1-4, is EAGVAQSPRYKIIEKRQSVAFWCNPISGHATLYWYQQILGQGPKLLIQFQNNGVVDDSQLPKDRFSAERLKGVDSTLKIQPAKLEDSAVYLCASSLRGHSNEKLFFGSGTQLSVL.

V is TRBV7-2 and J is TRBJ2-7, with TRBD2 as a possible D gene (5 bases). V was cut by 2 bases and J by 3 bases, with 8 bases left in between. The CDR3 loop spans 13 amino acids. The germline CDR1 and CDR2 sequences are SGHTA and FQGNSA. In nucleotides, the CDR3 is TGTGCCAGCAGCTTAAGCGGAGTCTACGAGCAGTACTTC. Its protein is CASSLSGVYEQYF. Combining the CDR3 with reference TRBV7-2 and TRBJ2-7 gives the whole variable domain GAGVSQSPSNKVTEKGKDVELRCDPISGHTALYWYRQSLGQGLEFLIYFQGNSAPDKSGLPSDRFSAERTGGSVSTLTIQRTQQEDSAVYLCASSLSGVYEQYFGPGTRLTVT.

The V and J genes are TRBV11-3 and TRBJ2-2; 9 bases match TRBD1. Per the germline V gene, CDR1 is SGHNT and CDR2 is YENEEA. The CDR3 sequence is 19 residues long. The V gene end was trimmed by 6 bases and the J gene end by 4 bases; junction bases not matched to a gene: 18. The CDR3 here is CASSSGAGTGPSVTGELFF. In DNA form, the CDR3 reads TGTGCCAGCAGTTCTGGGGCTGGGACAGGGCCTTCGGTCACCGGGGAGCTGTTTTTT. Variable domain in full (rest from reference TRBV11-3 and TRBJ2-2): EAGVVQSPRYKIIEKKQPVAFWCNPISGHNTLYWYLQNLGQGPELLIRYENEEAVDDSQLPKDRFSAERLKGVDSTLKIQPAELGDSAVYLCASSSGAGTGPSVTGELFFGEGSRLTVL.

This chain links TRBV10-3 with TRBJ2-5; 7 nucleotides align to TRBD1. The V gene end was trimmed by 5 bases and the J gene end by 3 bases; junction bases not matched to a gene: 9. Germline CDR1 is ENHRY and CDR2 is SYGVKD. This CDR3 is built from 15 residues. DNA for the CDR3: TGTGCCATCAGTTTTGGTAGGGGGCCGAAAGAGACCCAGTACTTC. It specifies CAISFGRGPKETQYF.

The chain links TRBV29-1 to TRBJ1-1, with D perhaps matching TRBD1 (6 bases). Germline values: CDR1 SQVTM, CDR2 ANQGSEA. V lost 4 bases, J lost 1 base, and 16 bases lay in between. The CDR3 loop spans 15 amino acids. The CDR3 sequence: CSVAGQSSQNTEAFF. The CDR3 nucleotides read TGCAGCGTTGCTGGACAGTCGAGCCAGAACACTGAAGCTTTCTTT.

CDR3 amino acids: CASSLQGPNTEAFF. For the CDR3, the DNA is TGTGCCAGCAGCTTACAGGGGCCGAACACTGAAGCTTTCTTT. This chain joins TRBV5-6 and TRBJ1-1, with 7 bases aligning to TRBD1. The germline gives CDR1 SGHDT, CDR2 YYEEEE. The V segment lost 2 bases and the J segment 1 base; nucleotides outside the gene matches: 2. The CDR3 sequence is 14 residues long.

The V gene is TRBV19, the J gene TRBJ2-1; TRBD2 matches 10 bases. Germline loops: CDR1 LNHDA, CDR2 SQIVND (reference sequence). The length of the CDR3 is 15 residues. The V segment lost 3 bases and the J segment 8 bases; nucleotides outside the gene matches: 7. CDR3 protein: CASSIKRGGRDEQFF. Here the CDR3 DNA reads TGTGCCAGTAGTATTAAGCGGGGGGGCCGGGATGAGCAGTTCTTC.

This chain uses TRBV15 with TRBJ2-7; D call uncertain. Deletions cut 0 bases from V and 6 bases from J, with 9 bases between. This CDR3 has 13 amino acids. Germline values: CDR1 LNHNV, CDR2 YYDKDF (reference sequence). The CDR3 protein is CATSRDKGAEQYF. The CDR3 DNA follows: TGTGCCACCAGCAGAGATAAAGGAGCCGAGCAGTACTTC.

The chain carries TRBV6-1 and TRBJ1-4, with 9 bases that match TRBD1. The CDR3 spans 14 residues. V dropped 5 bases and J dropped 4; count of bases not matched to a gene: 2. Germline CDR1 reads MNHNS; CDR2 reads SASEGT. This CDR3 is CASSMGQGNEKLFF. CDR3 sequence (DNA): TGTGCCAGCAGTATGGGACAGGGTAATGAAAAACTGTTTTTT.

This clone was recorded once. The J gene is TRBJ2-1, the V gene TRBV7-2; 7 positions agree with TRBD2. Germline CDR1 and CDR2: SGHTA and FQGNSA. Germline trimming cut 5 bases from V and 10 bases from J; bases unmatched to any gene: 14. The CDR3 length is 15 residues. The CDR3: CASSISGNNPREQFF. The CDR3 coding sequence is TGTGCCAGCAGCATAAGCGGGAACAATCCCCGGGAGCAGTTCTTC.

This chain connects TRBV7-7 to TRBJ2-5; the match to TRBD1 covers 7 bases. The CDR3 has 14 amino acids. V lost 5 bases and J lost 0; bases outside the gene matches: 3. The germline gives CDR1 SSHAT, CDR2 FNYEAQ (reference sequence). CDR3 residues: CASSPGQNQETQYF. Here the CDR3 DNA reads TGTGCCAGCAGCCCGGGACAGAACCAAGAGACCCAGTACTTC. The full variable domain, its missing parts supplied by reference TRBV7-7 and TRBJ2-5, is GAGVSQSPRYKVTKRGQDVTLRCDPISSHATLYWYQQALGQGPEFLTYFNYEAQPDKSGLPSDRFSAERPEGSISTLTIQRTEQRDSAMYRCASSPGQNQETQYFGPGTRLLVL.

The chain has TRBV30 and TRBJ2-1; 7 bases fit TRBD2. The CDR3 extends over 16 amino acids. Germline CDR1 and CDR2: GTSNPN and SVGIG (reference sequence). V dropped 3 bases and J dropped 7; count of bases not matched to a gene: 15. The DNA for the CDR3 is TGTGCCTGGAGACCTTTAGCGGGTCCGCCGGTAAATGAGCAGTTCTTC. This translates into CAWRPLAGPPVNEQFF.

This clone was found once. This chain's CDR3 is CATMTEFNYNSPLHF. Written as DNA, the CDR3 is TGTGCCACCATGACGGAGTTCAACTATAATTCACCCCTCCACTTT. The rearrangement uses TRBV6-5 and TRBJ1-6; D ambiguous. The V and J ends lost 10 bases and 3 bases respectively, with 16 bases between them. Germline CDR1 and CDR2: MNHEY and SVGAGI. The CDR3 has 15 amino acids.

This clone was detected a few times. The V and J genes are TRBV18 and TRBJ2-2; tentatively, D is TRBD1 (6 bases). Between the trimmed V and J ends, which lost 6 bases and 7 bases, there was a span of 15 bases. Germline V gene data show CDR1 as KGHSH and CDR2 as LQKENI. CDR3 length equals 14 residues. CDR3 in amino acids: CASSHDRPGGELFF. Written as DNA, the CDR3 is TGTGCCAGCTCGCACGACAGGCCGGGCGGGGAGCTGTTTTTT.

The V call is TRBV2, the J call TRBJ2-7, with D possibly being TRBD2 (6 bases). Germline CDR1 SNHLY, CDR2 FYNNEI. The CDR3 has 14 amino acids. The germline V and J ends were trimmed by 5 bases and 0 bases, with 11 bases remaining between them. The CDR3 nucleotides read TGTGCCAGCAGTCGGACTACCCTCTCCTACGAGCAGTACTTC. It codes for CASSRTTLSYEQYF.

This clone appeared once. This chain joins TRBV18 and TRBJ1-1; 7 nucleotides align to TRBD1. CDR3 size: 13 residues. Trimming cost V 3 bases and J 7 bases; bases outside gene matches: 5. Germline-derived CDR1 and CDR2 are KGHSH and LQKENI. The CDR3 DNA is TGTGCCAGCTCACCCGGACAGGTTGGTGAAGCTTTCTTT. Translation gives CASSPGQVGEAFF.

This chain connects TRBV19 to TRBJ1-2; D is unresolved. CDR3 length equals 12 residues. From germline, CDR1 is LNHDA and CDR2 SQIVND (reference sequence). Trimming left V 6 bases short and J 0 bases short, with 5 bases between. The CDR3 protein is CASRSANYGYTF. In DNA, the CDR3 is TGTGCCAGTAGGTCCGCTAACTATGGCTACACCTTC.